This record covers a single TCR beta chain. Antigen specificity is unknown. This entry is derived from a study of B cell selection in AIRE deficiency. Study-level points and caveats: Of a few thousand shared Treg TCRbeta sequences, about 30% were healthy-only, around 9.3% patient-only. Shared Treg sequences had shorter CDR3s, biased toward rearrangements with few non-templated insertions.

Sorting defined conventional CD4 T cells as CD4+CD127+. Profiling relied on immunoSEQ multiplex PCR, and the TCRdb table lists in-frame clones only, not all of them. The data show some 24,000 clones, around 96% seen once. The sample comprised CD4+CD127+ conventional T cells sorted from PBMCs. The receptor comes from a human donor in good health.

Written as DNA, the CDR3 is TGTGCCAGCAGCCTTCGGACCTCTCATGAGCAGTACTTC. This gives the protein CASSLRTSHEQYF. The chain joins TRBV11-2 to TRBJ2-7; D not certain. Trimming removed 5 bases from V and 7 bases from J, with 15 bases in between. The CDR3 spans 13 residues. Germline lookup yields CDR1 SGHAT and CDR2 FQNNGV.